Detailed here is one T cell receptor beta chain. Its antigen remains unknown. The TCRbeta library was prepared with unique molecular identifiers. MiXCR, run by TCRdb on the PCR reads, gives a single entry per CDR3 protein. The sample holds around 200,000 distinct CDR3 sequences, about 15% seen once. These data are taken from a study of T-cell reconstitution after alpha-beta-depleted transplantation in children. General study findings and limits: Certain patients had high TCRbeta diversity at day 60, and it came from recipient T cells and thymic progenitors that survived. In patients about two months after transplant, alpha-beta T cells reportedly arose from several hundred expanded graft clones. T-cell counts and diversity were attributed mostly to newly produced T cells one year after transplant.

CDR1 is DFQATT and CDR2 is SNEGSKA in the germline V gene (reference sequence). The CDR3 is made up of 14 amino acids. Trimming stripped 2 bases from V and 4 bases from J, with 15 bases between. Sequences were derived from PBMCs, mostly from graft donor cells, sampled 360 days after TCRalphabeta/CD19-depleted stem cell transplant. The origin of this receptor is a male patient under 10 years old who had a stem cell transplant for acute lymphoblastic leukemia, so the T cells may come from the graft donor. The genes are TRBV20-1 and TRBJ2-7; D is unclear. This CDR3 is CSARRSKSVYEQYF. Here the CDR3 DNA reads TGCAGTGCTAGACGATCAAAATCGGTGTACGAGCAGTACTTC.